These T cell receptor beta chains were read from a single sample in a study of CD8+ T cells in alopecia areata. Here immunoSEQ multiplex PCR was the method, and the copy in TCRdb shows in-frame clones only, minus some. The data contain 150,000 or so clones, around three fifths of them singletons. Sequencing was performed on CD4+ T cells sorted from blood, taken at week 0. Receptors originate from a human donor with alopecia areata. CDR3s include the opening cysteine and the closing phenylalanine or tryptophan. Each record gives: CDR3 DNA, CDR3 protein, J gene, V gene, clone size, D gene. A D gene is named only where the DNA matches it firmly. The size field is filled for only some rows; it gives once, few, many or a size class.

TGCGCCAGCAGCCAAGGAGGGAGTTTCTCTGGAAACACCATATATTTT CASSQGGSFSGNTIYF TRBJ1-3 TRBV4-1 . .
TGTGCCTGGAGCGTTAGAGGGGGGTACGCGCAGTACTTC CAWSVRGGYAQYF TRBJ2-7 TRBV30 . .
TGTGCCAGCAGGGGGACAGGTCTTGTTGATACGCAGTATTTT CASRGTGLVDTQYF TRBJ2-3 TRBV25-1 . TRBD1
TGTGCCTGGAGTGTGAGGTACTCTGGAAACACCATATATTTT CAWSVRYSGNTIYF TRBJ1-3 TRBV30 . .
TGCGCCAGCAGCGCCGGGACCTATTATGGCTACACCTTC CASSAGTYYGYTF TRBJ1-2 TRBV5-1 . .
TGTGCCTGGAGCGGGCGGCTGAACACTGAAGCTTTCTTT CAWSGRLNTEAFF TRBJ1-1 TRBV30 . .
TGCAGCGTTGTGAAAGGGGGCGTAGATACGCAGTATTTT CSVVKGGVDTQYF TRBJ2-3 TRBV29-1 . TRBD1
TGCGCCAGCAGCTTCCGGGACAGGGGGCGTCGTAACTATGGCTACACCTTC CASSFRDRGRRNYGYTF TRBJ1-2 TRBV5-1 . TRBD1
TGCGCCAGCAGCGCGACAGGGAACACTGAAGCTTTCTTT CASSATGNTEAFF TRBJ1-1 TRBV5-1 . .
TGTGCCAGCAGCTTTTATGCGGGGAGCGACGAGCAGTACTTC CASSFYAGSDEQYF TRBJ2-7 TRBV7-2 . .
TGTGCCAGCAGTTTCCACACCTCGACAGTGAGGGGTGGCTACACCTTC CASSFHTSTVRGGYTF TRBJ1-2 TRBV7-2 . .
TGCAGCGTCCAACGGGACGGAACTAACTATGGCTACACCTTC CSVQRDGTNYGYTF TRBJ1-2 TRBV29-1 . .
TGTGCCAGCAGTTCGACAGGGGGGGTGGACAATGAGCAGTTCTTC CASSSTGGVDNEQFF TRBJ2-1 TRBV6-5 . TRBD1
TGTGCCATCAGTCCAGCAGGGGCAGATACGCAGTATTTT CAISPAGADTQYF TRBJ2-3 TRBV10-3 . .
TGTGCCATCAGCGCGCCGCGGGGGGCCTACAATGAGCAGTTCTTC CAISAPRGAYNEQFF TRBJ2-1 TRBV10-3 . TRBD2
TGTGCCAGCAGCTTGGGACAGGGCGGCGGCTACACCTTC CASSLGQGGGYTF TRBJ1-2 TRBV5-4 . TRBD1
TGTGCCAGCAGTAAGACTAGCGGGGGATACACAGATACGCAGTATTTT CASSKTSGGYTDTQYF TRBJ2-3 TRBV2 few TRBD2
TGTGCCAGCAGCTTAGCGCTAGGCGGAATTAACTATGGCTACACCTTC CASSLALGGINYGYTF TRBJ1-2 TRBV7-9 . .
TGTGCCAGCTCTCCTCGGACAGGGGCCGTCTCTGGGGCCAACGTCCTGACTTTC CASSPRTGAVSGANVLTF TRBJ2-6 TRBV18 . TRBD1
TGCGCCAGCAGCCAGGACGGACAGTATGGCTACACCTTC CASSQDGQYGYTF TRBJ1-2 TRBV4-1 . .
TGTGCCTGGAGTGTAACCGGGGCAGGGGAGCAGTTCTTC CAWSVTGAGEQFF TRBJ2-1 TRBV30 . .
TGCAGTGCTAGACCGGGGAGGGAGCAGTACTTC CSARPGREQYF TRBJ2-7 TRBV20-1 . .
TGTGCCAGCAGCTATAGGACGAACCAAGGCACAGATACGCAGTATTTT CASSYRTNQGTDTQYF TRBJ2-3 TRBV4-2 . .
TGTGCCAGCAGCCAGGACACAAGTAATTCACCCCTCCACTTT CASSQDTSNSPLHF TRBJ1-6 TRBV7-9 few .
TGCAGCCTCCCCGGGACAAATGGAAACACCATATATTTT CSLPGTNGNTIYF TRBJ1-3 TRBV29-1 . .
TGTGCCAGCAGCCCCGCGGAGTGGTACCAAGAGACCCAGTACTTC CASSPAEWYQETQYF TRBJ2-5 TRBV7-9 few .
TGCGCCAGCAGCAGGCCAGTGGGGGGAGATACGCAGTATTTT CASSRPVGGDTQYF TRBJ2-3 TRBV4-1 . .
TGCAGCCCTAGACCCGGCTACACCTTC CSPRPGYTF TRBJ1-2 TRBV29-1 . .